The 9 T cell receptor beta chains listed next were all sequenced from one sample in a study of blood T cell repertoires in COVID-19. Sequencing used immunoSEQ multiplex PCR; TCRdb keeps in-frame clones, though not all of them. The table shows roughly 220,000 clones, with about nine tenths occurring only once. The sample was peripheral blood. The receptors were sampled from a man aged 30 to 39 who had recovered from COVID-19.

This chain joins TRBV5-6 and TRBJ1-6, with D hard to call. V was pared by 0 bases and J by 9 bases, with 19 bases between. Germline V gives CDR1 SGHDT, CDR2 YYEEEE. The CDR3 totals 17 residues. For the CDR3, the DNA is TGTGCCAGCAGCTTGGCCTTAACGGGGTTTGGCGGTTCACCCCTCCACTTT. Its translation is CASSLALTGFGGSPLHF.

The CDR3 DNA reads TGTGCCAGCAGACTCCCTTCTTACTTTCAGCAGTTCTTC. Its translation: CASRLPSYFQQFF. V gene TRBV11-2 combines with J gene TRBJ2-1; D is unresolved. The V gene lost 6 bases and the J gene lost 11 bases, with 17 bases spanning the gap. The CDR3 runs to 13 residues. Germline values: CDR1 SGHAT, CDR2 FQNNGV.

The V and J genes are TRBV5-6 and TRBJ1-5; D gene uncertain. The V gene's germline CDR1 is SGHDT and CDR2 YYEEEE. The ends were cut back, 4 bases at V and 2 bases at J, with 13 bases in the middle. The CDR3 has 15 residues. For the CDR3, the DNA is TGTGCCAGCAGCCTGGGGTTCCCGGGCAATCAGCCCCAGCATTTT. It translates to CASSLGFPGNQPQHF.

This clone was found a few times. V and J are TRBV10-3 and TRBJ2-3; a possible D gene is TRBD2 (6 bases). The germline CDR1 and CDR2 sequences are ENHRY and SYGVKD. The CDR3 length is 18 residues. Trimming removed 0 bases from V and 6 bases from J, with 22 bases in between. The CDR3 sequence: CAISESGQGGTLRDTQYF. The CDR3 nucleotides are TGTGCCATCAGTGAGTCAGGGCAGGGTGGGACTTTACGGGATACGCAGTATTTT.

The chain joins TRBV30 to TRBJ2-2; 8 bases agree with TRBD1. The junction had 0 bases not matched to a gene; V was cut back by 3 bases and J by 6 bases. This CDR3 contains 12 residues. Germline loops: CDR1 GTSNPN, CDR2 SVGIG (reference sequence). Here the CDR3 DNA reads TGTGCCTGGAGGGACAGGGCCGGGGAGCTGTTTTTT. Protein product: CAWRDRAGELFF.

The V gene is TRBV10-1, the J gene TRBJ1-1; unclear D gene. Germline V gives CDR1 WNHNN, CDR2 SYGVQD (reference sequence). The CDR3 loop spans 15 amino acids. Trimming took off 7 bases at V and 2 bases at J, with 17 bases between the two ends. The CDR3 region is CASKLGGNGNTEAFF. The CDR3 DNA reads TGCGCCAGCAAGTTGGGAGGGAATGGTAACACTGAAGCTTTCTTT.

The V gene is TRBV4-1, the J gene TRBJ2-7; D gene ambiguous. The CDR3 consists of 14 residues. V shed 0 bases and J shed 9 bases, with 15 bases lying between them. The germline CDR1 and CDR2 sequences are MGHRA and YSYEKL. The CDR3 DNA reads TGCGCCAGCAGCCAAGACCGACTCAGCTCGTGGCAGTACTTC. It yields the protein CASSQDRLSSWQYF.

This sequence joins TRBV7-2 and TRBJ1-1; a weak D match, TRBD1 (5 bases). The CDR3 has 13 amino acids. The germline gives CDR1 SGHTA, CDR2 FQGNSA. V was shortened by 3 bases and J by 5 bases, with 10 bases between the two germline ends. CDR3 nucleotide sequence: TGTGCCAGCAGCTTCGCGGGGGAAACTGAAGCTTTCTTT. Protein: CASSFAGETEAFF.

This clone was counted a single time. The chain is built from TRBV18 and TRBJ2-5, with D perhaps TRBD1 (5 bases). The CDR3 runs to 13 residues. Per the germline V gene, CDR1 is KGHSH and CDR2 is LQKENI. The V end was cut by 6 bases, the J end by 2 bases, with 10 bases between. The CDR3 here is CASSPREQETQYF. CDR3 coding DNA: TGTGCCAGCTCTCCCAGGGAACAAGAGACCCAGTACTTC.